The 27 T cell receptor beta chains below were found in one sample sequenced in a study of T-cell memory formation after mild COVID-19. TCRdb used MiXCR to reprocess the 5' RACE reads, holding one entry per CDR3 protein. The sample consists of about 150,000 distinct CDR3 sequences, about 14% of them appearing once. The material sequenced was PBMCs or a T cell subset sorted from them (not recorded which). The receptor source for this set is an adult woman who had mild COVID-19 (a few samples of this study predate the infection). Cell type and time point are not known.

CDR3 bases: TGTGCCAGCAGCACCCTCAGGGGGGCGGGGGCCAAAAACATTCAGTACTTC. Translated, it gives CASSTLRGAGAKNIQYF. The rearrangement uses TRBV7-8 and TRBJ2-4, with D possibly TRBD1 on 7 matching bases. Germline assignment: CDR1 SGHVS and CDR2 FQNEAQ. The CDR3 has 17 amino acids. The V end was cut by 5 bases, the J end by 1 base, with 18 bases between.

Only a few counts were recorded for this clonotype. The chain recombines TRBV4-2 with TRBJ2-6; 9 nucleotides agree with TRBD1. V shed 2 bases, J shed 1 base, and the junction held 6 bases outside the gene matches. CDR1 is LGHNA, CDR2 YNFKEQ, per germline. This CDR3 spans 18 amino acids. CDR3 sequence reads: CASSQPLGQGSGANVLTF. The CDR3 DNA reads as TGTGCCAGCAGCCAACCTCTGGGACAGGGTTCTGGGGCCAACGTCCTGACTTTC.

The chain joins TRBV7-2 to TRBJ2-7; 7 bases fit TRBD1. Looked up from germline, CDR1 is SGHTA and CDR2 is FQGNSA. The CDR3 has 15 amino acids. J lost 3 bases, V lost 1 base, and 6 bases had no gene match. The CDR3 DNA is TGTGCCAGCAGCTTAGAGGTAGGGGGCGTCTACGAGCAGTACTTC. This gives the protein CASSLEVGGVYEQYF.

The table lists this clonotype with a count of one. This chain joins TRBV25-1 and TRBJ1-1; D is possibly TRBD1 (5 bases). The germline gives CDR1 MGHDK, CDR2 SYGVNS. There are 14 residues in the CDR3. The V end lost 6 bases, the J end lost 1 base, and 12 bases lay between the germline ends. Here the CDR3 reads CASSKGQRNTEAFF. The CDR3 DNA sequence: TGTGCCAGCAGCAAGGGGCAGAGGAACACTGAAGCTTTCTTT.

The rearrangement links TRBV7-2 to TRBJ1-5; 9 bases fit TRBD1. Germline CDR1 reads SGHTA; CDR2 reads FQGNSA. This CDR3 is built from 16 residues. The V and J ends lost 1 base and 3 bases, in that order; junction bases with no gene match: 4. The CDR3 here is CASSLVGTGNNQPQHF. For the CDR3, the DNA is TGTGCCAGCAGCTTAGTAGGGACAGGGAACAATCAGCCCCAGCATTTT.

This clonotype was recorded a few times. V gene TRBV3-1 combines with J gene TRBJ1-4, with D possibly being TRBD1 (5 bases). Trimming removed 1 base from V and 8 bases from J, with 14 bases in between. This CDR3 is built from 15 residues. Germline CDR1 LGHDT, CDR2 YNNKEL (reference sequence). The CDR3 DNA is TGTGCCAGCAGCCAAGGGGAAGGTGGGGACGAAAAACTGTTTTTT. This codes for CASSQGEGGDEKLFF.

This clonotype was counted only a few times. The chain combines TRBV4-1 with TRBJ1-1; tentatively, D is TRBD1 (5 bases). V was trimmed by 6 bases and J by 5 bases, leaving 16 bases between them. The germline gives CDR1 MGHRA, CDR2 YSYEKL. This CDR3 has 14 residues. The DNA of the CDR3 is TGCGCCAGCAGGGGGGTAGGAACACGGACTGAAGCTTTCTTT. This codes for CASRGVGTRTEAFF.

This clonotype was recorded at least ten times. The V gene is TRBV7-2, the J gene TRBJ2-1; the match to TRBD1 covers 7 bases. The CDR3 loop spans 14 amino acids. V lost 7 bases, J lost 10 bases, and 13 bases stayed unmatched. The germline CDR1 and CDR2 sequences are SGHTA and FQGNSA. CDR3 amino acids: CASTLPTQGYEQFF. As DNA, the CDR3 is TGTGCCAGCACCCTACCGACACAGGGGTACGAGCAGTTCTTC. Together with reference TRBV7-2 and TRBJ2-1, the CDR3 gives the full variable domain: GAGVSQSPSNKVTEKGKDVELRCDPISGHTALYWYRQSLGQGLEFLIYFQGNSAPDKSGLPSDRFSAERTGGSVSTLTIQRTQQEDSAVYLCASTLPTQGYEQFFGPGTRLTVL.

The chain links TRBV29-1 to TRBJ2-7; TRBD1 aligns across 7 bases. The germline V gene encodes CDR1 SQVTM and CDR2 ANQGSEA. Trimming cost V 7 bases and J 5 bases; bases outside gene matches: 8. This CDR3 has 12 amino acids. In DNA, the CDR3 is TGCAGCGGCTATGACAGGGCGGACGAGCAGTACTTC. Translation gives CSGYDRADEQYF.

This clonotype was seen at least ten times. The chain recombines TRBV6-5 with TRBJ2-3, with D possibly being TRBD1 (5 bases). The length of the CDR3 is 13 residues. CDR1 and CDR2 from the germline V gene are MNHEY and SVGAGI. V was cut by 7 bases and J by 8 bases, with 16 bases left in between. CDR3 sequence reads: CASKRGPIGTQYF. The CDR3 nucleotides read TGTGCCAGCAAAAGGGGCCCGATCGGTACGCAGTATTTT.

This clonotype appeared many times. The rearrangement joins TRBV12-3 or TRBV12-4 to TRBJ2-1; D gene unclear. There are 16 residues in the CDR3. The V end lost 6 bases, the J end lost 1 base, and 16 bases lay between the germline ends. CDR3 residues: CASSPLMLRSYNEQFF. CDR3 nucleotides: TGTGCCAGCAGCCCCTTGATGTTGCGATCCTACAATGAGCAGTTCTTC.

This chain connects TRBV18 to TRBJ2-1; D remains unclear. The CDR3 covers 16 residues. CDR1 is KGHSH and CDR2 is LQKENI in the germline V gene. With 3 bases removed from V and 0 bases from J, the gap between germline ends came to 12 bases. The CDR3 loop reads CASSPYPASSYNEQFF. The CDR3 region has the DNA TGTGCCAGCTCACCCTACCCCGCGAGCTCCTACAATGAGCAGTTCTTC.

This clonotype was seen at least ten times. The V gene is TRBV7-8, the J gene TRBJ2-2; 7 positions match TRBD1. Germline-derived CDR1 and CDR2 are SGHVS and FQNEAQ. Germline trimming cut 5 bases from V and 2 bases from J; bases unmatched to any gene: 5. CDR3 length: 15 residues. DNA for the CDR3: TGTGCCAGCAGCGTTCGGGACAGTAACACCGGGGAGCTGTTTTTT. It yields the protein CASSVRDSNTGELFF.

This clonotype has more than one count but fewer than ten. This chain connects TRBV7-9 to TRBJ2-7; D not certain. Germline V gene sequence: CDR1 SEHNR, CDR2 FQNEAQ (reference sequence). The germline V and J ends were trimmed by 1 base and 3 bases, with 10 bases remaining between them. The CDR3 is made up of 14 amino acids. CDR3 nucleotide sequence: TGTGCCAGCAGCTTAGAATCCCCCTTCTACGAGCAGTACTTC. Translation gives CASSLESPFYEQYF.

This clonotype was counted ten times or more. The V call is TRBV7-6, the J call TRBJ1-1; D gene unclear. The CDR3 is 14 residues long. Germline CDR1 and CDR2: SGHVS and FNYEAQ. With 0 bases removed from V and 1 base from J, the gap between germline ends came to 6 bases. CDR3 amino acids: CASSLAMGNTEAFF. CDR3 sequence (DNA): TGTGCCAGCAGCTTAGCGATGGGGAACACTGAAGCTTTCTTT. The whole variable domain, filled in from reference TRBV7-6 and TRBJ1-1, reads GAGVSQSPRYKVTKRGQDVALRCDPISGHVSLYWYRQALGQGPEFLTYFNYEAQQDKSGLPNDRFSAERPEGSISTLTIQRTEQRDSAMYRCASSLAMGNTEAFFGQGTRLTVV.

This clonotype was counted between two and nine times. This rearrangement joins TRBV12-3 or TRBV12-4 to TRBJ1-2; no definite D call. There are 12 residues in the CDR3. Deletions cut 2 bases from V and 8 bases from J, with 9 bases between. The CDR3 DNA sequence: TGTGCCAGCAGTTTATCGGGCGGGGGCTACACCTTC. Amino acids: CASSLSGGGYTF.

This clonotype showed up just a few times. The CDR3 DNA follows: TGTGCCAGCAGCCCAGAGGACAGGTCTGAAGCTTTCTTT. It is translated as CASSPEDRSEAFF. The chain employs TRBV7-9 and TRBJ1-1; TRBD1 matches 7 bases. V shed 5 bases and J 6 bases; nucleotides not matched to a gene: 6. CDR1 is SEHNR and CDR2 is FQNEAQ in the germline V gene (reference sequence). The CDR3 has 13 amino acids. The full variable domain, in which reference TRBV7-9 and TRBJ1-1 provide the parts outside the CDR3, is DTGVSQNPRHKITKRGQNVTFRCDPISEHNRLYWYRQTLGQGPEFLTYFQNEAQLEKSRLLSDRFSAERPKGSFSTLEIQRTEQGDSAMYLCASSPEDRSEAFFGQGTRLTVV.

CDR3 sequence reads: CASGLALGFQETQYF. DNA of the CDR3: TGTGCTAGTGGTTTGGCTCTGGGGTTTCAAGAGACCCAGTACTTC. The V and J genes are TRBV12-5 and TRBJ2-5; D gene unclear. Germline assignment: CDR1 LGHNT and CDR2 FRNRAP. The CDR3 runs to 15 residues. Deletions cut 1 base from V and 2 bases from J, with 11 bases between.

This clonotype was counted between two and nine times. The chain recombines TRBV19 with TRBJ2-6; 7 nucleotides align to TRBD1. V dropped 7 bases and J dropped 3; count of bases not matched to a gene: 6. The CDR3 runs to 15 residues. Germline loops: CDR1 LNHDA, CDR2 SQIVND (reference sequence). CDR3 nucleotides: TGTGCCAGTAACCCGGGACAGTTTGGGGCCAACGTCCTGACTTTC. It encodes CASNPGQFGANVLTF.

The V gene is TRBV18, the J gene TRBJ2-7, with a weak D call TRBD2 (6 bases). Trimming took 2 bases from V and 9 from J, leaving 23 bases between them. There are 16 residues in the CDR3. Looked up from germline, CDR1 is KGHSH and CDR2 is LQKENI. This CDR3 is CASSPIGGVGGRLQYF. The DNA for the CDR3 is TGTGCCAGCTCACCAATTGGAGGGGTTGGTGGTCGGTTGCAGTACTTC.

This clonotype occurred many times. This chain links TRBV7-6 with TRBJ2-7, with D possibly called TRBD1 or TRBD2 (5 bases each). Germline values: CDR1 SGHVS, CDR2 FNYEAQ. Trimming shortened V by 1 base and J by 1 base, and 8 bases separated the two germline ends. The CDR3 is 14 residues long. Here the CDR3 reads CASSLGGRSYEQYF. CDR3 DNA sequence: TGTGCCAGCAGCTTAGGGGGGAGATCCTACGAGCAGTACTTC.

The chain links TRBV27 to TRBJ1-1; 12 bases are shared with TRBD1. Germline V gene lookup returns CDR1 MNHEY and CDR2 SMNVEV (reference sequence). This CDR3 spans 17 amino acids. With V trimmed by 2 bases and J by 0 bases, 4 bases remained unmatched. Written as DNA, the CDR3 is TGTGCCAGCAGTTTACGGGACAGGGGGCTGGTGAACACTGAAGCTTTCTTT. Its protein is CASSLRDRGLVNTEAFF.

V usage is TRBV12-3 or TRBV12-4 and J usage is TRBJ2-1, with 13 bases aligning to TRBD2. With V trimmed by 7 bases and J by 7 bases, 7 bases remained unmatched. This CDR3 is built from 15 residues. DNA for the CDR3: TGTGCCAGCATACTGGGACTAGCGGGAAGGAATGAGCAGTTCTTC. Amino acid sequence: CASILGLAGRNEQFF.

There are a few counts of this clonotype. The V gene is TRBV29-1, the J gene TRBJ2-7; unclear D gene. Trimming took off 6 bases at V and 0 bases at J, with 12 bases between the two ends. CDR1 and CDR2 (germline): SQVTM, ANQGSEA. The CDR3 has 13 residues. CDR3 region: CSVWTDYSYEQYF. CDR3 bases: TGCAGCGTCTGGACGGATTACTCCTACGAGCAGTACTTC.

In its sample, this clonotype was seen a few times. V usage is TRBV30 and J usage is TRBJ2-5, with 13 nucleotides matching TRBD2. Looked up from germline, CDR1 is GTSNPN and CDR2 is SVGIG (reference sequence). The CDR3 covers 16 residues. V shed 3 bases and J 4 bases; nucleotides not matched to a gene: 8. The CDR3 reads CAWRLAGGPARETQYF. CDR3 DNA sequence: TGTGCCTGGAGACTAGCGGGAGGGCCTGCGAGAGAGACCCAGTACTTC.

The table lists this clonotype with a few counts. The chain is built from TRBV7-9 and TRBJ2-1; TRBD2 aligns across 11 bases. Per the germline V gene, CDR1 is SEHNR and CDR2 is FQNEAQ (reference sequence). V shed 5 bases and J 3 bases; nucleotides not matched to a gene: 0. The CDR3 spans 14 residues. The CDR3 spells CASSGLAGYNEQFF. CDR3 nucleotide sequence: TGTGCCAGCAGCGGACTAGCGGGCTACAATGAGCAGTTCTTC.

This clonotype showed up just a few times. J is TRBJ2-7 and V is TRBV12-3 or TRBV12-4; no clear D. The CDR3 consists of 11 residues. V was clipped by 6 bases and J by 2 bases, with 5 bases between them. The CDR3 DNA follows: TGTGCCAGCAGAATAGCCTACGAGCAGTACTTC. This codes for CASRIAYEQYF.